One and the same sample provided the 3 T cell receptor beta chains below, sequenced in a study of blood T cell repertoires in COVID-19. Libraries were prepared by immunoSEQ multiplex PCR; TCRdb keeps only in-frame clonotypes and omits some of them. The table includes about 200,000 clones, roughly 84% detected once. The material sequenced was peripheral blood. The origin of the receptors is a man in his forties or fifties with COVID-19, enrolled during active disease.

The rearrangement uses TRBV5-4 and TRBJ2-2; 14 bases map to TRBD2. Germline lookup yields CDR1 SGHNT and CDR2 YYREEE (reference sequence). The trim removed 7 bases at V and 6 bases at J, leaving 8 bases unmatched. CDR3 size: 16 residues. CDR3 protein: CASAGTSGRRAGELFF. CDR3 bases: TGTGCCAGCGCCGGGACTAGCGGGAGAAGAGCCGGGGAGCTGTTTTTT. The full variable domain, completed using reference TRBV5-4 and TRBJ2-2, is ETGVTQSPTHLIKTRGQQVTLRCSSQSGHNTVSWYQQALGQGPQFIFQYYREEENGRGNFPPRFSGLQFPNYSSELNVNALELDDSALYLCASAGTSGRRAGELFFGEGSRLTVL.

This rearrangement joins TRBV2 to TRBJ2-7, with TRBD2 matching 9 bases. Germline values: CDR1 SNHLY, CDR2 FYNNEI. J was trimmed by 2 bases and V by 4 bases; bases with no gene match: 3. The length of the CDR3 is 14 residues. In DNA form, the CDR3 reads TGTGCCAGCAGTGGTAGCGGGGGCCCCTACGAGCAGTACTTC. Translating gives CASSGSGGPYEQYF.

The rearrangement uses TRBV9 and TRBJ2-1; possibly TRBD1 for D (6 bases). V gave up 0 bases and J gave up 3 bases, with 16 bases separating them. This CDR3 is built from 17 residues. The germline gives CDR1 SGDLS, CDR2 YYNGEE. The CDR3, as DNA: TGTGCCAGCAGCGTAGAAGGAGTGACAGGTTTCTACAATGAGCAGTTCTTC. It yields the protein CASSVEGVTGFYNEQFF.